A selection of T cell receptor beta chains follows, all from one sample in a study of T cell changes during pregnancy in multiple sclerosis. Assay used: immunoSEQ multiplex PCR; TCRdb lists only in-frame clones, some missing. This sample has about 97,000 clones, with roughly nine tenths found just once. This sample comprised peripheral blood, obtained in the second trimester of pregnancy. These TCRs come from a female donor in good health, enrolled as a control in a pregnancy study. Each CDR3 is given with its conserved first and last residue. A D gene is named only where the DNA matches it firmly. Clone size appears in some rows only: once, few, many, or a class for an expanded clone.

. | . | TRBJ2-7 | TRBV18 | TGTGCCAGCTCACCCCCCGGACCGCGGGGCGAGCAGTACTTC | CASSPPGPRGEQYF
. | . | TRBJ2-6 | TRBV6-5 | TGTGCCAGCAGGTCTAGTAGCTCTGGGGCCAACGTCCTGACTTTC | CASRSSSSGANVLTF
. | . | TRBJ1-6 | TRBV5-1 | TGCGCCAGCAGCTTGATAGGGGGGGATTCACCCCTCCACTTT | CASSLIGGDSPLHF
. | . | TRBJ2-2 | TRBV18 | TGTGCCAGCTCACCTGGCAGACTCCTCAACACCGGGGAGCTGTTTTTT | CASSPGRLLNTGELFF
. | TRBD2 | TRBJ2-1 | TRBV15 | TGTGCCACCAGCTGGGAGCGGGGTACGAAAAATGAGCAGTTCTTC | CATSWERGTKNEQFF
. | . | TRBJ1-1 | TRBV27 | TGTGCCAGCAGTCCCGGTGGCACTGAAGCTTTCTTT | CASSPGGTEAFF
. | . | TRBJ2-1 | TRBV6-5 | TGTGCCAGCAGTCCCGACTCGAAGCTCTACAATGAGCAGTTCTTC | CASSPDSKLYNEQFF
once | TRBD2 | TRBJ2-3 | TRBV5-1 | TGCGCCAGCAGCTTCGATACTAGAGCGGGAGGGCGGGATACGCAGTATTTT | CASSFDTRAGGRDTQYF
. | . | TRBJ1-1 | TRBV7-2 | TGTGCCAGCAGCTTAGCGGGCAGGGTGGGTACTGAAGCTTTCTTT | CASSLAGRVGTEAFF
. | . | TRBJ1-1 | TRBV6-5 | TGTGCCAGCAGTTACTCTAGCGGTGGAGGGACTGAAGCTTTCTTT | CASSYSSGGGTEAFF
. | TRBD1 | TRBJ2-3 | TRBV18 | TGTGCCAGCTCACCAATCCCCCCGGGGACAGGGAGCACAGATACGCAGTATTTT | CASSPIPPGTGSTDTQYF
. | . | TRBJ1-1 | TRBV7-2 | TGTGCCAGCAGCTCAGGACAGATCACTGAAGCTTTCTTT | CASSSGQITEAFF
. | TRBD2 | TRBJ2-1 | TRBV18 | TGTGCCAGCTCACGGCTAGGACTAGCGGGGGACAATGAGCAGTTCTTC | CASSRLGLAGDNEQFF
. | TRBD2 | TRBJ2-7 | TRBV10-3 | TGTGCCATCAGTGAGTCGCTAGCGGGAGGGCCCTACGAGCAGTACTTC | CAISESLAGGPYEQYF
. | . | TRBJ2-2 | TRBV10-2 | TGCGCCAGCAGTGATGTCCCTCCCAACACCGGGGAGCTGTTTTTT | CASSDVPPNTGELFF
once | . | TRBJ2-3 | TRBV7-8 | TGTGCCAGCAGCTTTATAGGGGCGGGATGGAGCACAGATACGCAGTATTTT | CASSFIGAGWSTDTQYF
. | TRBD1 | TRBJ1-1 | TRBV19 | TGTGCCAGTAGTATAGTTTTCGACAGGGGAGTCCCTGAAGCTTTCTTT | CASSIVFDRGVPEAFF
. | . | TRBJ1-1 | TRBV20-1 | TGCAGTGCAGAGTACACTGAAGCTTTCTTT | CSAEYTEAFF
. | . | TRBJ2-2 | TRBV27 | TGTGCCAGCAGTTTCTCCGGGAGAGTAAACACCGGGGAGCTGTTTTTT | CASSFSGRVNTGELFF
few | TRBD1 | TRBJ1-1 | TRBV7-2 | TGTGCCAGCAGCCAAGACCCCGGGACAGGTGAAGCTTTCTTT | CASSQDPGTGEAFF
. | . | TRBJ1-4 | TRBV7-6 | TGTGCCAGCAGCTCGGTCGGGGGGGGCTCGACTAATGAAAAACTGTTTTTT | CASSSVGGGSTNEKLFF
. | TRBD2 | TRBJ2-7 | TRBV7-9 | TGTGCCAGCAGCTTGGCGGGGGGTGCCTTAGTTGAGCAGTACTTC | CASSLAGGALVEQYF
. | . | TRBJ2-2 | TRBV11-2 | TGTGCCAGCAGCCCCCGGGTCAACACCGGGGAGCTGTTTTTT | CASSPRVNTGELFF
. | . | TRBJ2-3 | TRBV5-1 | TGCGCCAGCAGCTTGGGACATCGCACAGATACGCAGTATTTT | CASSLGHRTDTQYF
. | TRBD2 | TRBJ2-3 | TRBV6-5 | TGTGCCAGCAGTTACAGCCTAGCGGGGGGGCCAGATACGCAGTATTTT | CASSYSLAGGPDTQYF
. | TRBD1 | TRBJ2-2 | TRBV28 | TGTGCCAGCAGACCAGGGGGTTCTGACACCGGGGAGCTGTTTTTT | CASRPGGSDTGELFF
. | TRBD2 | TRBJ2-1 | TRBV10-1 | TGCGCCAGCTCAGGACTAGCGGGAACAAATGAGCAGTTCTTC | CASSGLAGTNEQFF
. | TRBD1 | TRBJ1-1 | TRBV30 | TGTGCCTGCGGGGGACAGGGGGCCTGGGACACTGAAGCTTTCTTT | CACGGQGAWDTEAFF
. | . | TRBJ1-6 | TRBV27 | TGTGCCAGCTCCTGGACGTCGGGGAATTCACCCCTCCACTTT | CASSWTSGNSPLHF
. | . | TRBJ2-2 | TRBV7-9 | TGTGCCAGCAGCTTTGGGGGCCCGAACACCGGGGAGCTGTTTTTT | CASSFGGPNTGELFF
. | TRBD1 | TRBJ1-5 | TRBV7-9 | TGTGCCAGCAGCTCTGCGGACAGGGTGGGCAATCAGCCCCAGCATTTT | CASSSADRVGNQPQHF
once | TRBD1 | TRBJ2-7 | TRBV29-1 | TGCAGCGTACAGCAGGACAGGGGGACCTACGAGCAGTACTTC | CSVQQDRGTYEQYF
few | . | TRBJ2-2 | TRBV6-4 | TGTGCCAGCAGTGACTCGAGTTCCAACACCGGGGAGCTGTTTTTT | CASSDSSSNTGELFF
. | . | TRBJ2-2 | TRBV5-1 | TGCGCCAGCAGCTTGGCCGGAGGGGTCGGGACCGGGGAGCTGTTTTTT | CASSLAGGVGTGELFF
. | . | TRBJ1-2 | TRBV5-3 | TGTGCCAGAAGCCCGTTGACGAAGTGGGAGAGCTACACCTTC | CARSPLTKWESYTF
. | TRBD2 | TRBJ2-2 | TRBV19 | TGTGCCAGTAGTACGGGACTAGCGGGGGCCAGGGACACCGGGGAGCTGTTTTTT | CASSTGLAGARDTGELFF
once | TRBD1 | TRBJ2-7 | TRBV5-1 | TGCGCCAGCATCCAGCTTGGGATCGGGACAGAGAAACGACTTCCCTACGAGCAGTACTTC | CASIQLGIGTEKRLPYEQYF
. | . | TRBJ1-5 | TRBV6-4 | TGTGCCAGCAGTGACAGAGGAGGAGGCAATCAGCCCCAGCATTTT | CASSDRGGGNQPQHF
. | TRBD2 | TRBJ2-3 | TRBV7-2 | TGTGCCAGCAGCCTCTGGGCTAGCGGGGGACTCACAGATACGCAGTATTTT | CASSLWASGGLTDTQYF
. | . | TRBJ2-2 | TRBV25-1 | TGTGCCAGCAGCCAAGCGTCTGGGGGGTGGACCGGGGAGCTGTTTTTT | CASSQASGGWTGELFF
few | . | TRBJ1-1 | TRBV30 | TGTGCCACCTCCTCGGGATACACTGAAGCTTTCTTT | CATSSGYTEAFF
. | . | TRBJ2-7 | TRBV27 | TGTGCCAGCAGTTTATCGGACCGGACGGGGGAGCAGTACTTC | CASSLSDRTGEQYF
. | . | TRBJ1-1 | TRBV6-5 | TGTGCCAGCAGTTATGGGAGTGAAGCTTTCTTT | CASSYGSEAFF
. | . | TRBJ2-7 | TRBV25-1 | TGTGCCAGCAGTGAATACGGGGCCTACGAGCAGTACTTC | CASSEYGAYEQYF
once | . | TRBJ2-5 | TRBV2 | TGTGCCAGCAGTTTTTCCGGGGAAGAGACCCAGTACTTC | CASSFSGEETQYF
. | TRBD1 | TRBJ1-1 | TRBV30 | TGTGCCTGGGGCCTCGACAGGGGCACTGAAGCTTTCTTT | CAWGLDRGTEAFF
. | TRBD2 | TRBJ2-2 | TRBV2 | TGTGCCAGCAGTGAATACGTGGCGGGGGGCCCAAACACCGGGGAGCTGTTTTTT | CASSEYVAGGPNTGELFF
. | . | TRBJ2-3 | TRBV5-8 | TGTGCCAGCAGCTTGTTCGTCAGGGTAGATACGCAGTATTTT | CASSLFVRVDTQYF
once | TRBD1 | TRBJ1-1 | TRBV4-1 | TGCGCCAGCAGCCAAGATCGGGACAGGGGGAGGACTGAAGCTTTCTTT | CASSQDRDRGRTEAFF
. | TRBD1 | TRBJ1-5 | TRBV5-6 | TGTGCCAGCAGCCTCCAGGGGGATTATCAGCCCCAGCATTTT | CASSLQGDYQPQHF
once | TRBD2 | TRBJ2-3 | TRBV7-2 | TGTGCCAGCAGCACACGATTCACTAGCGCAGATACGCAGTATTTT | CASSTRFTSADTQYF
. | . | TRBJ2-1 | TRBV11-2 | TGTGCCAGCAGCTTAGTTCGACTCCGACGGGGGAATGAGCAGTTCTTC | CASSLVRLRRGNEQFF
. | TRBD1 | TRBJ2-4 | TRBV5-1 | TGCGCCAGCAGCTCCGACAGGGGTTACATTCAGTACTTC | CASSSDRGYIQYF
. | . | TRBJ1-1 | TRBV7-2 | TGTGCCAGCAGCTTAGGGCAGGGACAGAACACTGAAGCTTTCTTT | CASSLGQGQNTEAFF
. | TRBD1 | TRBJ1-3 | TRBV19 | TGTGCCAGTAGGGCGACAGGGGGATCTGGAAACACCATATATTTT | CASRATGGSGNTIYF